Below, one T cell receptor beta chain is given with its context. Extraction and reverse transcription of RNA yielded cDNA as the sequencing template. Only in-frame clones appear in the TCRdb table, and some are missing; sequencing was by immunoSEQ multiplex PCR. The sample has about 140,000 clones, 86% seen once; the top ten hold approximately 13%. The data were obtained in a study of CD8+ T cells in alopecia areata. Documented treatment: oral pan-JAK inhibitor, 5-10 mg twice daily. Trimming took 7 bases from V and 10 from J, leaving 13 bases between them. Per germline, CDR1 MNHEY and CDR2 SVGAGI. The CDR3 runs to 11 residues.

The specimen comprised CD8+ T cells sorted from blood, sampled at week 4, from a patient treated with tofacitinib. The TCR originated in a human donor with alopecia areata. The genes are TRBV6-5 and TRBJ1-1, with a possible D match to TRBD1 (5 bases). The CDR3 loop is CASKGRGRAFF. The CDR3 region has the DNA TGTGCCAGCAAGGGGCGCGGGAGAGCTTTCTTT.